This T cell receptor beta chain came from a study of T cells in Graves' hyperthyroidism and ophthalmopathy. This clonotype was seen once. The V and J ends lost 1 base and 5 bases, in that order; junction bases with no gene match: 1. Germline V CDR1 and CDR2: GTSNPN, SVGIG (reference sequence). This CDR3 region has 13 residues. Regions amplified from RNA transcripts were the TCR beta CDR3 regions. RT-PCR in the first round (using the HTBI primer set) targeted the TCR CDR3. One entry per CDR3 protein, called by TCRdb with MiXCR from the multiplex PCR reads. This table has around 620,000 distinct CDR3 sequences, 12% to 15% appearing once. Any patient presenting with uncontrolled infection, other autoimmune disease, pregnancy or lactation was left out. Clinical symptoms, serum thyroxine, TRAb, thyroid ultrasound and orbital computed tomography informed diagnoses.

This clonotype originated in a woman in her late teens or twenties with Graves' ophthalmopathy. The J gene is TRBJ2-7, the V gene TRBV30; 11 bases fit TRBD2. Sample: blood. CDR3 sequence reads: CAWSGLAGHEQYF. The CDR3, as DNA: TGTGCCTGGAGTGGACTAGCGGGACACGAGCAGTACTTC.